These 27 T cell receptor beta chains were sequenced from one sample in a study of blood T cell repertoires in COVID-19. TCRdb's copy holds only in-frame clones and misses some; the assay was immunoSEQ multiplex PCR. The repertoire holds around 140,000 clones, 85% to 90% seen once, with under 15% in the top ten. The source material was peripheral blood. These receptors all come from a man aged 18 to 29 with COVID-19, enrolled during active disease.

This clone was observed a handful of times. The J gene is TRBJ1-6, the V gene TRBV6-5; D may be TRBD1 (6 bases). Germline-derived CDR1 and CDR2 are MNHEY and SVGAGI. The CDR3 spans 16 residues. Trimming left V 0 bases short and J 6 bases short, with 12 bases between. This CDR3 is CASSYSRGFGNSPLHF. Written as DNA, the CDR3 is TGTGCCAGCAGTTACTCGAGGGGGTTTGGTAATTCACCCCTCCACTTT.

The DNA of the CDR3 is TGCGCCAGCAGAACAGGGGGAACAGATACGCAGTATTTT. It is translated as CASRTGGTDTQYF. The rearrangement links TRBV5-1 to TRBJ2-3; 8 positions agree with TRBD1. The length of the CDR3 is 13 residues. The germline V gene encodes CDR1 SGHRS and CDR2 YFSETQ. After removal of 5 bases from V and 3 bases from J, the junction contained 2 bases not matched to a gene.

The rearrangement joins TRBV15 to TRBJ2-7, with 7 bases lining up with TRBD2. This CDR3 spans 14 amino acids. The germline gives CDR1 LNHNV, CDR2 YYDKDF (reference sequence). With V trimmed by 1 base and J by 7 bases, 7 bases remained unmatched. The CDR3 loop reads CATSRGSSGGEQYF. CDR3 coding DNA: TGTGCCACCAGCAGAGGGTCTTCCGGGGGGGAGCAGTACTTC.

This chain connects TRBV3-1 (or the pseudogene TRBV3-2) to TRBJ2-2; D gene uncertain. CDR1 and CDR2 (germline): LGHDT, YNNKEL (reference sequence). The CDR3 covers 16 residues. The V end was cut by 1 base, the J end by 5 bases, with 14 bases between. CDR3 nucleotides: TGTGCCAGCAGCCAAGGCGGCCAAGAGACGACCGGGGAGCTGTTTTTT. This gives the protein CASSQGGQETTGELFF.

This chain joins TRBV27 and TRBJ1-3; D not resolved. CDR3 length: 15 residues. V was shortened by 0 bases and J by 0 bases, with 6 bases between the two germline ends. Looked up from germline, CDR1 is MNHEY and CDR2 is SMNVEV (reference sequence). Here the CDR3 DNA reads TGTGCCAGCAGTTTATCAGCGGACTCTGGAAACACCATATATTTT. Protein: CASSLSADSGNTIYF.

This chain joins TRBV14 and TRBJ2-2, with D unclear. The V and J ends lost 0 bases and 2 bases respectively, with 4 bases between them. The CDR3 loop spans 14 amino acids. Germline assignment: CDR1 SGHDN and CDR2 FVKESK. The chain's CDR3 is CASSQDYNTGELFF. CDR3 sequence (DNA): TGTGCCAGCAGCCAAGATTATAACACCGGGGAGCTGTTTTTT.

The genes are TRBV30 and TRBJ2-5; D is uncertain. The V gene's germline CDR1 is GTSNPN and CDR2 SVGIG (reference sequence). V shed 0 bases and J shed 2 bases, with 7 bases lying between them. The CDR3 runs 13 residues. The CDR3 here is CAWSVMRQETQYF. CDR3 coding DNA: TGTGCCTGGAGTGTAATGCGGCAAGAGACCCAGTACTTC.

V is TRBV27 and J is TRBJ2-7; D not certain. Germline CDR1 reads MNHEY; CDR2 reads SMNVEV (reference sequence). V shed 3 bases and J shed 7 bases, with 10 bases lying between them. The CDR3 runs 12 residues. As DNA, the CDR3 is TGTGCCAGCAGTTTTAATATGAGAGAGCAGTACTTC. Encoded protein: CASSFNMREQYF.

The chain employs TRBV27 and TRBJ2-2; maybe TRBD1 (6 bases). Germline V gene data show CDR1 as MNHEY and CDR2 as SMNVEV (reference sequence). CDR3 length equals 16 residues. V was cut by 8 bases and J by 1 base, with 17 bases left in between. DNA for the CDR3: TGTGCCAGCCACGACCTTGGGACAATGAACACCGGGGAGCTGTTTTTT. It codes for CASHDLGTMNTGELFF.

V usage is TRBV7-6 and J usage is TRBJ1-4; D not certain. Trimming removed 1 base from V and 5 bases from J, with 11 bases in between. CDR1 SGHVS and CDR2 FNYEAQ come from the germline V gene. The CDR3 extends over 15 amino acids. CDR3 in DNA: TGTGCCAGCAGCTTAGAGCCGGGGTCGAATGAAAAACTGTTTTTT. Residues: CASSLEPGSNEKLFF.

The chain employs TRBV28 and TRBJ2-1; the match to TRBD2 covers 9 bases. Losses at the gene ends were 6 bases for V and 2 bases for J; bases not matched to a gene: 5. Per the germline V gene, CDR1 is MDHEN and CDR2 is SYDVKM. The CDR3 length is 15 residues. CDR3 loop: CASSSTSGPYNEQFF. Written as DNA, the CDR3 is TGTGCCAGCAGCTCCACTAGCGGGCCCTACAATGAGCAGTTCTTC.

The CDR3 DNA sequence: TGTGCCTGGAGACTAGCGGGAGTAGCCTACAATGAGCAGTTCTTC. This codes for CAWRLAGVAYNEQFF. The chain couples TRBV30 to TRBJ2-1; 11 bases map to TRBD2. Germline CDR1 GTSNPN, CDR2 SVGIG (reference sequence). The CDR3 consists of 15 residues. V dropped 3 bases and J dropped 2; count of bases not matched to a gene: 3.

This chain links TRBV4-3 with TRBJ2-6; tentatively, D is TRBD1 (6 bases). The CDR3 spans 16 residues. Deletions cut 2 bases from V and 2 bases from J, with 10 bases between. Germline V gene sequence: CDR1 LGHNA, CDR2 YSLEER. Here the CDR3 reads CASSQHEGAGANVLTF. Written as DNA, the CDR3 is TGCGCCAGCAGCCAACACGAGGGGGCTGGGGCCAACGTCCTGACTTTC.

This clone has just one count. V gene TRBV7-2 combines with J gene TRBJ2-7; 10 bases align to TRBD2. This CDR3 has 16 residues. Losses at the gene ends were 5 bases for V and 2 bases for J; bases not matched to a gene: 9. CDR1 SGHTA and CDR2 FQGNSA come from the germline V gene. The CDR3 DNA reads TGTGCCAGCAGCCCCCTAGTTCTAGCGGGGGCCTACGAGCAGTACTTC. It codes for CASSPLVLAGAYEQYF. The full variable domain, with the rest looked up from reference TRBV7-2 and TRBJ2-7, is GAGVSQSPSNKVTEKGKDVELRCDPISGHTALYWYRQSLGQGLEFLIYFQGNSAPDKSGLPSDRFSAERTGGSVSTLTIQRTQQEDSAVYLCASSPLVLAGAYEQYFGPGTRLTVT.

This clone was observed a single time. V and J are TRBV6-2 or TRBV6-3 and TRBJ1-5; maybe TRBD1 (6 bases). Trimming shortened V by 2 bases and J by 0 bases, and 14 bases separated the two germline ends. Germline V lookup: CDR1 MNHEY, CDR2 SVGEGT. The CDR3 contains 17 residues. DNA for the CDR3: TGTGCCAGCAGTTACCCGGACAGAGTCTATAGCAATCAGCCCCAGCATTTT. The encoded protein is CASSYPDRVYSNQPQHF.

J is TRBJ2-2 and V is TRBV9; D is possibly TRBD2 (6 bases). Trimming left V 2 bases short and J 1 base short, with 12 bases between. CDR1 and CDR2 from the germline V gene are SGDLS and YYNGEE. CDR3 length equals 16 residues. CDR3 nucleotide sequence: TGTGCCAGCAGCGTGTCGATTAGCGGGAACACCGGGGAGCTGTTTTTT. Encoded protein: CASSVSISGNTGELFF.

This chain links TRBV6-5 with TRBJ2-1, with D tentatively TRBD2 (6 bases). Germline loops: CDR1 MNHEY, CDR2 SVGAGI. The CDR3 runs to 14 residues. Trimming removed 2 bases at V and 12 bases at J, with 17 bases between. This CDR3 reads CASSYRTAGSGQFF. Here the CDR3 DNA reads TGTGCCAGCAGTTACCGAACGGCCGGGAGCGGGCAGTTCTTC.

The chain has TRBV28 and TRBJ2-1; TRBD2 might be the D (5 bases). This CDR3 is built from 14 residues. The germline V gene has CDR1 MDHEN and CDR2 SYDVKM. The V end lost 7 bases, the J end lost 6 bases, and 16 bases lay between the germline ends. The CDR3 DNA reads TGTGCCAGCATGGTAGGGAGTCGGCTCAATGAGCAGTTCTTC. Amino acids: CASMVGSRLNEQFF.

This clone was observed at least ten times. This CDR3 is CASSYRVGQGNTEAFF. The DNA for the CDR3 is TGTGCCAGCAGTTACCGAGTCGGTCAGGGGAACACTGAAGCTTTCTTT. The chain couples TRBV6-5 to TRBJ1-1; a weak D match, TRBD1 (5 bases). The CDR3 totals 16 residues. V gave up 2 bases and J gave up 1 base, with 14 bases separating them. Looked up from germline, CDR1 is MNHEY and CDR2 is SVGAGI.

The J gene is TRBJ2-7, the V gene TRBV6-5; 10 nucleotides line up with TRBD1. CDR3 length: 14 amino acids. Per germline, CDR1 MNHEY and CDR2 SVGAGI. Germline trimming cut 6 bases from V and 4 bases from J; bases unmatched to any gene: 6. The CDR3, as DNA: TGTGCCAGCAGGGAGACAGGGGGCGGGTACGAGCAGTACTTC. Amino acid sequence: CASRETGGGYEQYF.

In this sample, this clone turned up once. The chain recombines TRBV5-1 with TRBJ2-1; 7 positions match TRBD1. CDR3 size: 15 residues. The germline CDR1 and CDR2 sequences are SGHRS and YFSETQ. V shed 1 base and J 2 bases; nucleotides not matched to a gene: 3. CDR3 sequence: CASSLRTGAYNEQFF. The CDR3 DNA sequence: TGCGCCAGCAGCTTGAGGACAGGCGCCTACAATGAGCAGTTCTTC.

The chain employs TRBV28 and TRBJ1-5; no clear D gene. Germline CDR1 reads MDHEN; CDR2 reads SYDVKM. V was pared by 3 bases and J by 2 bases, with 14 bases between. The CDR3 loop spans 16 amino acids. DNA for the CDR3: TGTGCCAGCAGTTTTGCCGGGTCCCGAGGCAATCAGCCCCAGCATTTT. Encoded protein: CASSFAGSRGNQPQHF.

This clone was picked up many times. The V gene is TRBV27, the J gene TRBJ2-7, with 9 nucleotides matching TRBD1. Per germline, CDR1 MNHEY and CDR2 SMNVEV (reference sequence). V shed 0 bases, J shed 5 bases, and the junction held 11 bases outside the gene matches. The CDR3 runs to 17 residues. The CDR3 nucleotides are TGTGCCAGCAGTTTATCGATGAGGACAGGGGTGGTCAACGAGCAGTACTTC. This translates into CASSLSMRTGVVNEQYF.

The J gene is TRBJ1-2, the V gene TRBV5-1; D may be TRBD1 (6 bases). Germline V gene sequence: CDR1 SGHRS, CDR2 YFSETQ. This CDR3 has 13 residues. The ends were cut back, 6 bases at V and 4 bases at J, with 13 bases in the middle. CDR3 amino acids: CASTGGGGYGYTF. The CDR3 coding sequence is TGCGCCAGCACTGGGGGCGGCGGCTATGGCTACACCTTC.

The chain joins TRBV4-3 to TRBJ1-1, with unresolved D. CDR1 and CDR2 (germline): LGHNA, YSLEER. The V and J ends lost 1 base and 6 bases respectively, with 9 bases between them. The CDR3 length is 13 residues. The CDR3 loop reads CASSQVWRAEAFF. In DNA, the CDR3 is TGCGCCAGCAGCCAAGTATGGAGGGCTGAAGCTTTCTTT.

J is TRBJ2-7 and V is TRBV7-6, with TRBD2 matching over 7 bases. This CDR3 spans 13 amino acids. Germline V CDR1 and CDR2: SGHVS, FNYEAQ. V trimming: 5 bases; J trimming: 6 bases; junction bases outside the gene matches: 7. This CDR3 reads CASSRGEVGEQYF. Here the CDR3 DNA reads TGTGCCAGCAGCCGGGGGGAGGTGGGCGAGCAGTACTTC.

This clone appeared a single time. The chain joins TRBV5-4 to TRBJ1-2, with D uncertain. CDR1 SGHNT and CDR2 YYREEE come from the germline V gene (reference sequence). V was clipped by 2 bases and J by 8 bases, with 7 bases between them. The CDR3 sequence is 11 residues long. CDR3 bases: TGTGCCAGCAGCTTTTGGAGGGGCTACACCTTC. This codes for CASSFWRGYTF.